The 27 T cell receptor beta chains below were found in one sample sequenced in a study of cytomegalovirus exposure and HLA in healthy donors. The PCR used 60 Vbeta and 13 Jbeta primers. Produced via immunoSEQ multiplex PCR; TCRdb's table is partial and in-frame only. The sample records around 190,000 clones, 60% to 80% being singletons. The material sequenced was PBMCs. These receptors came from a woman in her 30s in good health and CMV-seronegative.

J is TRBJ1-1 and V is TRBV30; a weak D match, TRBD1 (5 bases). This CDR3 has 13 amino acids. V dropped 2 bases and J dropped 1 base, with 8 bases sitting between them. The germline gives CDR1 GTSNPN, CDR2 SVGIG (reference sequence). CDR3 amino acids: CAWSKDTNTEAFF. The CDR3 nucleotides are TGTGCCTGGAGTAAGGACACGAACACTGAAGCTTTCTTT.

V gene TRBV5-1 combines with J gene TRBJ2-3; maybe TRBD2 (6 bases). Trimming pared 5 bases from V and 5 bases from J, leaving 18 bases between. The CDR3 length is 15 residues. Germline CDR1 and CDR2: SGHRS and YFSETQ. The DNA for the CDR3 is TGCGCCAGCAGATCCGGAGCGGGTGGGGAAGATACGCAGTATTTT. It specifies CASRSGAGGEDTQYF.

The rearrangement joins TRBV6-5 to TRBJ2-7; TRBD2 agrees at 7 bases. The CDR3 totals 13 residues. V shed 6 bases, J shed 2 bases, and the junction held 4 bases outside the gene matches. CDR1 and CDR2 from the germline V gene are MNHEY and SVGAGI. The CDR3, as DNA: TGTGCCAGCAGCACCGGGGGGACCTACGAGCAGTACTTC. Its protein product is CASSTGGTYEQYF.

This chain uses TRBV5-1 with TRBJ1-4, with 12 bases fitting TRBD1. V dropped 3 bases and J dropped 8; count of bases not matched to a gene: 5. Germline V gene sequence: CDR1 SGHRS, CDR2 YFSETQ. The CDR3 sequence is 15 residues long. The CDR3 DNA reads as TGCGCCAGCAGCTGGGGGACAGGGGGCGAAGAAAAACTGTTTTTT. Protein product: CASSWGTGGEEKLFF.

V and J are TRBV27 and TRBJ2-1; TRBD2 matches at 11 bases. The CDR3 length is 18 residues. V dropped 7 bases and J dropped 4; count of bases not matched to a gene: 15. Germline-derived CDR1 and CDR2 are MNHEY and SMNVEV (reference sequence). In nucleotides, the CDR3 is TGTGCCAGCACCCCGGGACTAGCGGATCGCCGACTATACAATGAGCAGTTCTTC. It specifies CASTPGLADRRLYNEQFF.

This clone was seen more than once but under ten times. At one boundary the junction diverges from the germline segment, which might be a read error. The chain joins TRBV15 to TRBJ2-7, with D perhaps matching TRBD1 (6 bases). Germline loops: CDR1 LNHNV, CDR2 YYDKDF (reference sequence). This CDR3 is built from 16 residues. DNA for the CDR3: TGTGCCACAAGCAGGTTGACAGGAAAAAGTACCTACGAGCAGTACTTC. As protein: CATSRLTGKSTYEQYF.

The J gene is TRBJ2-7, the V gene TRBV29-1; TRBD1 matches 7 bases. The CDR3 contains 15 residues. CDR1 is SQVTM and CDR2 is ANQGSEA in the germline V gene. V lost 2 bases to trimming and J lost 0 bases; unmatched junction nucleotides: 7. CDR3 DNA sequence: TGCAGCGTTGAATTAAGGGACAGTTACTCCTACGAGCAGTACTTC. This codes for CSVELRDSYSYEQYF.

The V call is TRBV7-8, the J call TRBJ2-1; 7 bases are shared with TRBD2. The CDR3 has 14 residues. J was trimmed by 9 bases and V by 4 bases; bases with no gene match: 9. Looked up from germline, CDR1 is SGHVS and CDR2 is FQNEAQ. The CDR3 DNA sequence: TGTGCCAGCAGCTGGACTCGGGGAGGGAGTGAGCAGTTCTTC. This codes for CASSWTRGGSEQFF.

The rearrangement uses TRBV18 and TRBJ1-5, with 7 positions matching TRBD1. The V gene's germline CDR1 is KGHSH and CDR2 LQKENI. The junction had 4 bases not matched to a gene; V was cut back by 2 bases and J by 3 bases. The CDR3 loop spans 15 amino acids. The CDR3 loop reads CASSPGTANNQPQHF. CDR3 nucleotides: TGTGCCAGCTCACCAGGGACAGCAAACAATCAGCCCCAGCATTTT. Supplemented by reference TRBV18 and TRBJ1-5, the full variable domain reads NAGVMQNPRHLVRRRGQEARLRCSPMKGHSHVYWYRQLPEEGLKFMVYLQKENIIDESGMPKERFSAEFPKEGPSILRIQQVVRGDSAAYFCASSPGTANNQPQHFGDGTRLSIL.

Here the CDR3 DNA reads TGCAGCGTTGAAGGGCCGGGGACAACTAACTATGGCTACACCTTC. Its protein product is CSVEGPGTTNYGYTF. V gene TRBV29-1 combines with J gene TRBJ1-2, with a tentative D call TRBD1 (6 bases). CDR1 is SQVTM, CDR2 ANQGSEA, per germline. Trimming shortened V by 1 base and J by 0 bases, and 12 bases separated the two germline ends. This CDR3 region has 15 residues.

The chain couples TRBV2 to TRBJ1-5; the D is unclear. Germline CDR1 reads SNHLY; CDR2 reads FYNNEI. The V end lost 6 bases, the J end lost 2 bases, and 11 bases lay between the germline ends. The CDR3 sequence is 14 residues long. CDR3 in DNA: TGTGCCAGCAGGTTCCAGGCAGGCAATCAGCCCCAGCATTTT. Its protein is CASRFQAGNQPQHF.

This chain uses TRBV6-5 with TRBJ2-7, with TRBD2 matching 9 bases. J lost 3 bases, V lost 0 bases, and 6 bases had no gene match. Per the germline V gene, CDR1 is MNHEY and CDR2 is SVGAGI. This CDR3 spans 16 amino acids. CDR3 loop: CASSYSLAGAFYEQYF. The CDR3 coding sequence is TGTGCCAGCAGTTACTCTTTAGCGGGAGCTTTCTACGAGCAGTACTTC.

The rearrangement uses TRBV6-1 and TRBJ2-7; the D is unclear. The CDR3 consists of 13 residues. The germline V gene has CDR1 MNHNS and CDR2 SASEGT. Trimming took off 0 bases at V and 3 bases at J, with 6 bases between the two ends. CDR3 residues: CASSEANNYEQYF. In DNA form, the CDR3 reads TGTGCCAGCAGTGAAGCCAACAACTACGAGCAGTACTTC.

The chain is built from TRBV7-2 and TRBJ2-5; TRBD2 matches 9 bases. With 1 base clipped from V and 4 bases from J, the junction kept 4 bases outside the gene matches. CDR1 and CDR2 (germline): SGHTA, FQGNSA. The CDR3 contains 15 residues. The CDR3 sequence is CASSLGISGRETQYF. The CDR3 bases are TGTGCCAGCAGCTTAGGTATTAGCGGGAGAGAGACCCAGTACTTC.

V gene TRBV4-1 combines with J gene TRBJ2-1, with D unclear. This CDR3 is built from 16 residues. The V gene's germline CDR1 is MGHRA and CDR2 YSYEKL. The V end lost 0 bases, the J end lost 1 base, and 10 bases lay between the germline ends. CDR3 amino acids: CASSQDRSASYNEQFF. The CDR3 DNA sequence: TGCGCCAGCAGCCAAGATCGGAGCGCTTCCTACAATGAGCAGTTCTTC.

The chain has TRBV5-1 and TRBJ2-1; 9 bases are shared with TRBD2. The trim removed 0 bases at V and 4 bases at J, leaving 2 bases unmatched. Germline CDR1 SGHRS, CDR2 YFSETQ. The length of the CDR3 is 15 residues. This chain's CDR3 is CASSLGLAEYNEQFF. Written as DNA, the CDR3 is TGCGCCAGCAGCTTGGGACTAGCGGAGTACAATGAGCAGTTCTTC.

The chain has TRBV2 and TRBJ1-3; no clear D. Trimming took off 6 bases at V and 0 bases at J, with 6 bases between the two ends. CDR1 is SNHLY and CDR2 is FYNNEI in the germline V gene. The CDR3 has 13 residues. CDR3 in amino acids: CASRSRSGNTIYF. The CDR3 DNA is TGTGCCAGCAGGAGCCGCTCTGGAAACACCATATATTTT.

The rearrangement uses TRBV18 and TRBJ2-3; maybe TRBD2 (6 bases). Germline CDR1 and CDR2: KGHSH and LQKENI. V was clipped by 1 base and J by 3 bases, with 14 bases between them. The CDR3 is 16 amino acids. The CDR3 DNA is TGTGCCAGCTCACCACGTGAGGCGGGAATAACAGATACGCAGTATTTT. Translated, it gives CASSPREAGITDTQYF.

The chain links TRBV6-6 to TRBJ2-2, with D possibly being TRBD2 (5 bases). The CDR3 consists of 15 residues. Germline assignment: CDR1 MNHNY and CDR2 SVGAGI (reference sequence). Trimming shortened V by 6 bases and J by 7 bases, and 18 bases separated the two germline ends. CDR3 residues: CASRLRGLGVGELFF. Written as DNA, the CDR3 is TGTGCCAGCAGGCTACGGGGTTTGGGTGTCGGGGAGCTGTTTTTT.

The J gene is TRBJ1-2, the V gene TRBV5-5; D not certain. V was pared by 0 bases and J by 4 bases, with 10 bases between. Looked up from germline, CDR1 is SGHKS and CDR2 is YYEKEE (reference sequence). The CDR3 sequence is 14 residues long. The CDR3 reads CASSLVTARYGYTF. CDR3 nucleotides: TGTGCCAGCAGCTTGGTTACAGCCCGCTATGGCTACACCTTC.

The V gene is TRBV25-1, the J gene TRBJ2-5; 7 bases are a match to TRBD2. The CDR3 extends over 17 amino acids. Germline loops: CDR1 MGHDK, CDR2 SYGVNS. V lost 6 bases to trimming and J lost 1 base; unmatched junction nucleotides: 14. The CDR3 loop is CASSRGRVGTLQETQYF. Written as DNA, the CDR3 is TGTGCCAGCAGCCGGGGGAGGGTAGGTACCCTCCAAGAGACCCAGTACTTC.

The chain has TRBV7-9 and TRBJ2-7; 7 bases agree with TRBD1. The junction had 13 bases not matched to a gene; V was cut back by 1 base and J by 4 bases. CDR1 and CDR2 (germline): SEHNR, FQNEAQ (reference sequence). This CDR3 is built from 17 residues. In DNA form, the CDR3 reads TGTGCCAGCAGCTTAGTGGTTGACAGGGAGAATCTGTACGAGCAGTACTTC. Its translation is CASSLVVDRENLYEQYF.

This clone was recorded only once. This chain links TRBV5-4 with TRBJ2-5, with TRBD2 matching over 10 bases. The CDR3 spans 15 residues. Unmatched junction bases numbered 6, after V lost 4 bases and J lost 3 bases. Germline-derived CDR1 and CDR2 are SGHNT and YYREEE (reference sequence). CDR3 region: CASSRTSGIEETQYF. The CDR3 region has the DNA TGTGCCAGCAGCCGTACTAGCGGGATAGAAGAGACCCAGTACTTC.

This clone was seen more than once but under ten times. The rearrangement joins TRBV30 to TRBJ2-7; possible D gene TRBD2, 5 bases. This CDR3 spans 12 amino acids. Germline V gene sequence: CDR1 GTSNPN, CDR2 SVGIG (reference sequence). The V end was cut by 5 bases, the J end by 4 bases, with 12 bases between. The CDR3 nucleotides read TGTGCCTGGTCCGGGAACCCATACGAGCAGTACTTC. The encoded protein is CAWSGNPYEQYF.

This rearrangement joins TRBV4-1 to TRBJ2-5, with a possible D match to TRBD2 (5 bases). Between the trimmed V and J ends, which lost 4 bases and 5 bases, there was a span of 32 bases. The length of the CDR3 is 20 residues. Germline V gene sequence: CDR1 MGHRA, CDR2 YSYEKL. CDR3 sequence (DNA): TGCGCCAGCAGCCCAGATTCTCATCCAGGTCGGGATTCGTTCTGGGAGACCCAGTACTTC. Its protein product is CASSPDSHPGRDSFWETQYF.

The chain uses TRBV9 and TRBJ2-7; TRBD2 aligns across 9 bases. Trimming at V came to 4 bases and at J to 2 bases, leaving 16 bases not matched to a gene. The germline CDR1 and CDR2 sequences are SGDLS and YYNGEE. CDR3 length: 18 amino acids. The CDR3 reads CASSLISWGLAGTYEQYF. The CDR3 nucleotides read TGTGCCAGCAGCTTGATAAGCTGGGGGCTAGCGGGGACCTACGAGCAGTACTTC.

This clone was counted only a few times. The chain joins TRBV25-1 to TRBJ2-1; perhaps TRBD2 as D (5 bases). The CDR3 covers 15 residues. The ends were cut back, 5 bases at V and 1 base at J, with 12 bases in the middle. Germline V gene data show CDR1 as MGHDK and CDR2 as SYGVNS. The CDR3 here is CASSPAGPSYNEQFF. The CDR3 DNA is TGTGCCAGCAGTCCGGCGGGCCCTTCCTACAATGAGCAGTTCTTC.